The 10 T cell receptor beta chains below all came from one sample that was sequenced in a study of shared clonotypes between healthy human individuals. The assay was immunoSEQ multiplex PCR, and TCRdb's table has in-frame clones only and misses some. The repertoire holds roughly 96,000 clones, with approximately 44% as singletons. Input material: PBMCs. These receptors all stem from a woman aged 40 to 50 in good health. Some clones in this sample may be carry-over from other donors' samples.

About this clone itself: A far larger clone is one nucleotide away, so this likely arose from a read error. The chain joins TRBV2 to TRBJ1-5, with TRBD1 matching 7 bases. In germline, CDR1 is SNHLY, CDR2 FYNNEI. This CDR3 region has 15 residues. V was pared by 10 bases and J by 2 bases, with 11 bases of the junction left unmatched. CDR3 coding DNA: TGTGCCAACAAACGACCAGGGGGGGGCAATCAGCCCCAGCATTTT. It codes for CANKRPGGGNQPQHF.

The CDR3 DNA reads TGTGCCAGCAGTCCCACGACAGGGCCCCCCTACGAGCAGTACTTC. It encodes CASSPTTGPPYEQYF. This sequence joins TRBV6-5 and TRBJ2-7; 7 nucleotides agree with TRBD1. This CDR3 is built from 15 residues. After removal of 5 bases from V and 2 bases from J, the junction contained 9 bases not matched to a gene. Germline CDR1 and CDR2: MNHEY and SVGAGI.

Of note for this clone: A read error is likely here: a far larger clone is one base away. The chain links TRBV2 to TRBJ1-2; D gene ambiguous. V lost 4 bases to trimming and J lost 7 bases, with 13 bases between them. CDR1 SNHLY and CDR2 FYNNEI come from the germline V gene. CDR3 length: 13 residues. CDR3 sequence (DNA): TGTGCCAGCAGTGCAACAGCCTCCTGTGGCTACACCTTC. Translated: CASSATASCGYTF.

Many counts were recorded for this clone. V is TRBV25-1 and J is TRBJ2-1; 12 bases are a match to TRBD2. Germline CDR1 MGHDK, CDR2 SYGVNS. This CDR3 is 14 amino acids long. Trimming cost V 6 bases and J 8 bases; bases outside gene matches: 5. CDR3 in amino acids: CASSGTSGLHEQFF. CDR3 DNA sequence: TGTGCCAGCAGCGGGACTAGCGGGCTTCATGAGCAGTTCTTC.

The CDR3: CASSLLGLQSYGYTF. CDR3 nucleotides: TGTGCCAGCAGTTTACTTGGGTTGCAGAGCTATGGCTACACCTTC. The V gene is TRBV28, the J gene TRBJ1-2; D gene uncertain. Deletions cut 2 bases from V and 4 bases from J, with 14 bases between. The CDR3 is 15 amino acids. Germline CDR1 reads MDHEN; CDR2 reads SYDVKM.

The gene calls are TRBV7-9 and TRBJ2-7; 8 bases are a match to TRBD1. CDR3 length: 14 amino acids. Germline assignment: CDR1 SEHNR and CDR2 FQNEAQ (reference sequence). With 3 bases clipped from V and 5 bases from J, the junction kept 6 bases outside the gene matches. The CDR3 spells CASSFTQGADEQYF. As DNA, the CDR3 is TGTGCCAGCAGCTTTACCCAGGGGGCCGACGAGCAGTACTTC. Using reference TRBV7-9 and TRBJ2-7 for the parts outside the CDR3, the full variable domain is DTGVSQNPRHKITKRGQNVTFRCDPISEHNRLYWYRQTLGQGPEFLTYFQNEAQLEKSRLLSDRFSAERPKGSFSTLEIQRTEQGDSAMYLCASSFTQGADEQYFGPGTRLTVT.

This clone was detected many times. This chain links TRBV6-5 with TRBJ2-4; 8 nucleotides line up with TRBD2. Germline values: CDR1 MNHEY, CDR2 SVGAGI. Trimming took 6 bases from V and 9 from J; bases not matched to a gene: 10. CDR3 length: 14 residues. The CDR3 coding sequence is TGTGCCAGCAGCTCCGGGACTAGGGTCGGCATTCAGTACTTC. Encoded protein: CASSSGTRVGIQYF.

This clone has at least ten counts. The rearrangement joins TRBV28 to TRBJ2-1; TRBD2 agrees at 8 bases. Germline-derived CDR1 and CDR2 are MDHEN and SYDVKM. Unmatched junction bases numbered 8, after V lost 4 bases and J lost 6 bases. The CDR3 has 15 residues. The CDR3 coding sequence is TGTGCCAGCAGTTACAGGCGGGAGGTTCCCAATGAGCAGTTCTTC. Translated: CASSYRREVPNEQFF.

The V gene is TRBV9, the J gene TRBJ2-7; a weak D match, TRBD1 (6 bases). The CDR3 contains 13 residues. Trimming left V 0 bases short and J 5 bases short, with 9 bases between. The V gene's germline CDR1 is SGDLS and CDR2 YYNGEE. CDR3 sequence (DNA): TGTGCCAGCAGCGTAGCTGGGGGCCACGAGCAGTACTTC. Its protein product is CASSVAGGHEQYF.

The V gene is TRBV30, the J gene TRBJ1-5, with D possibly matching TRBD1 (6 bases). Trimming cost V 3 bases and J 4 bases, with 13 bases left between them. Per the germline V gene, CDR1 is GTSNPN and CDR2 is SVGIG (reference sequence). The CDR3 contains 14 residues. CDR3 sequence: CAWRGRTANQPQHF. CDR3 DNA: TGTGCCTGGAGGGGCCGGACAGCTAATCAGCCCCAGCATTTT.